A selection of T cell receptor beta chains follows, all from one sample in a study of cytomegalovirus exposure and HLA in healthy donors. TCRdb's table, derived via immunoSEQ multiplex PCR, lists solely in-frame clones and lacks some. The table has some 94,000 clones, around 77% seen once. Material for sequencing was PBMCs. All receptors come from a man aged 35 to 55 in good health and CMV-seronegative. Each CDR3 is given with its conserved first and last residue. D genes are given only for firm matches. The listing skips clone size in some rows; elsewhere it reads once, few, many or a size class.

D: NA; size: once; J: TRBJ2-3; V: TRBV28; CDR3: CASSPRGRVTDTQYF; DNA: TGTGCCAGCAGTCCCCGCGGGCGGGTCACAGATACGCAGTATTTT
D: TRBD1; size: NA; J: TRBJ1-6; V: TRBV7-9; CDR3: CASSLGGGDRGNSPLHF; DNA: TGTGCCAGCAGCTTAGGAGGGGGGGACAGGGGTAATTCACCCCTCCACTTT
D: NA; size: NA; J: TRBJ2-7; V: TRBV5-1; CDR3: CASSGDNSYEQYF; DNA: TGCGCCAGCAGCGGGGACAACTCCTACGAGCAGTACTTC
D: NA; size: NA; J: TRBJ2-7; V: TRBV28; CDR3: CASSPSGLSYEQYF; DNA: TGTGCCAGCAGTCCTTCTGGACTAAGCTACGAGCAGTACTTC
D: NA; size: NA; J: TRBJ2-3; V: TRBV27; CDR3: CASRRPGGSDTQYF; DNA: TGTGCCAGCAGGAGGCCAGGGGGGTCAGATACGCAGTATTTT
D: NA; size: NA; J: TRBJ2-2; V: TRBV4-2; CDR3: CASSQDNKRDSLFF; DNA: TGTGCCAGCAGCCAAGATAATAAGAGGGACTCGCTGTTTTTT
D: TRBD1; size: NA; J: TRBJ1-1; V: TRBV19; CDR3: CASSARDRNTEAFF; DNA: TGTGCCAGTAGTGCCCGGGACAGGAACACTGAAGCTTTCTTT
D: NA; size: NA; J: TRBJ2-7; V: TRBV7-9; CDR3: CASSLTGYEQYF; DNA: TGTGCCAGCAGTCTTACTGGCTACGAGCAGTACTTC
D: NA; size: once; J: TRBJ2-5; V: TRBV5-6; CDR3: CASSLPGGGQGTQYF; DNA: TGTGCCAGCAGCTTGCCAGGGGGAGGCCAAGGGACCCAGTACTTC
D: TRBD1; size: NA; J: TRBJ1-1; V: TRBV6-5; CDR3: CASSAGGPNTEAFF; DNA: TGTGCCAGCAGTGCAGGGGGCCCGAACACTGAAGCTTTCTTT
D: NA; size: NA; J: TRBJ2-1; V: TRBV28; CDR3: CAGAQVAPESEQFF; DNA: TGTGCCGGTGCCCAGGTGGCCCCTGAGAGCGAGCAGTTCTTC
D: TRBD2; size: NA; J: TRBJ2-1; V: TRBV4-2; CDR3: CASSDQLAGGFLREQFF; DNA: TGTGCCAGCAGCGACCAACTAGCGGGAGGATTTCTCCGTGAGCAGTTCTTC
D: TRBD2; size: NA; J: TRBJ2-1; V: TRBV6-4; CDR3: CASKALAGGNNERFF; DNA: TGTGCCAGCAAGGCTCTAGCGGGGGGGAACAATGAGCGGTTCTTC
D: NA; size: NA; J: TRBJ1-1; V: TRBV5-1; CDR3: CASSLARQGLGQNTEAFF; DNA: TGCGCCAGCAGCTTGGCCAGGCAGGGTTTGGGGCAGAACACTGAAGCTTTCTTT
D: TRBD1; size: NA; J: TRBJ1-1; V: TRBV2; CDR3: CASRTRTGNTEAFF; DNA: TGTGCCAGCAGGACCCGGACAGGGAACACTGAAGCTTTCTTT
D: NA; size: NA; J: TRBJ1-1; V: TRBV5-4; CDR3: CASSFNMNTEAFF; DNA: TGTGCCAGCAGCTTTAACATGAACACTGAAGCTTTCTTT
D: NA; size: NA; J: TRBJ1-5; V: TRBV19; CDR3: CASTAGTHSNQPQHF; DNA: TGTGCCAGTACCGCCGGGACTCATAGCAATCAGCCCCAGCATTTT
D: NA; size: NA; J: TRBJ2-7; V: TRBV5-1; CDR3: CASSQREASYEQYF; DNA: TGCGCCAGCAGCCAAAGGGAGGCCTCCTACGAGCAGTACTTC
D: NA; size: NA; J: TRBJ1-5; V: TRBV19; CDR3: CASSIVVGNSNQPQHF; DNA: TGTGCCAGTAGTATAGTCGTCGGGAATAGCAATCAGCCCCAGCATTTT
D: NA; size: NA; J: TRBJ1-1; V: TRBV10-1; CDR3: CASSEGTLNTEAFF; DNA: TGCGCCAGCAGTGAAGGGACATTGAACACTGAAGCTTTCTTT
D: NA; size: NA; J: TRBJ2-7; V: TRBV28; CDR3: CASSLSEQAKIEQYF; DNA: TGTGCCAGCAGTTTAAGTGAGCAAGCCAAAATCGAGCAGTACTTC
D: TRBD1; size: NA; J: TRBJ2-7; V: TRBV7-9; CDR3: CASSLEGQESSYEQYF; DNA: TGTGCCAGCAGCTTAGAGGGACAGGAAAGCTCCTACGAGCAGTACTTC
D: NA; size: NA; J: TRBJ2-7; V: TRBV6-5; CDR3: CASRGHPYEQYF; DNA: TGTGCCAGCAGGGGACATCCCTACGAGCAGTACTTC
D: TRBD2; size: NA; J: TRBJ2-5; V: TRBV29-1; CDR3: CSAISGRRQETQYF; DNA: TGCAGCGCCATTAGCGGGAGGCGGCAAGAGACCCAGTACTTC
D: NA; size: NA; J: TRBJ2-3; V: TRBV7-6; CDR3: CASSPYTDTQYF; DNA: TGTGCCAGCAGCCCGTACACAGATACGCAGTATTTT
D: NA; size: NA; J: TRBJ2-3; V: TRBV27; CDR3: CASRPPYADTQYF; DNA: TGTGCCAGCAGACCCCCCTACGCAGATACGCAGTATTTT
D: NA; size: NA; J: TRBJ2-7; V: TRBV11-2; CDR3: CASSPSPRNEQYF; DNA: TGTGCCAGCAGCCCATCCCCTAGGAACGAGCAGTACTTC
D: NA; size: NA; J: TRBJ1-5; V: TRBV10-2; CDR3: CASSLIGGEKFDQPQHF; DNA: TGCGCCAGCAGTTTAATAGGGGGGGAAAAGTTCGATCAGCCCCAGCATTTT
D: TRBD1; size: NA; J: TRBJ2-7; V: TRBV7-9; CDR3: CASSTTGTGGWEQYF; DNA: TGTGCCAGCAGCACCACCGGGACAGGTGGTTGGGAGCAGTACTTC
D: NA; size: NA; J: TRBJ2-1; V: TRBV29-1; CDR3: CSGWHNEQFF; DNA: TGCAGCGGGTGGCACAATGAGCAGTTCTTC
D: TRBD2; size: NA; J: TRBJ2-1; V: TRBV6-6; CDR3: CASSYRRTSGFDEQFF; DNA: TGTGCCAGCAGTTACCGCAGGACTAGTGGGTTCGATGAGCAGTTCTTC
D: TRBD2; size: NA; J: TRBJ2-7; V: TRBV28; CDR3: CASRVGGDYEQYF; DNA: TGTGCCAGCAGGGTCGGGGGGGACTACGAGCAGTACTTC
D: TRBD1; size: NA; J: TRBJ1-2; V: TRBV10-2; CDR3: CASSEVGQGRGGYTF; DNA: TGCGCCAGCAGTGAAGTTGGACAGGGAAGAGGTGGCTACACCTTC
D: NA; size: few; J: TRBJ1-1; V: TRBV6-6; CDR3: CASSQDTGYAFF; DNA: TGTGCCAGCAGCCAAGATACAGGGTACGCTTTCTTT
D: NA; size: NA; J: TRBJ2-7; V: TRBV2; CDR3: CASRKSLRQVPYEQYF; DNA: TGTGCCAGCAGGAAGTCGCTACGACAGGTACCCTACGAGCAGTACTTC
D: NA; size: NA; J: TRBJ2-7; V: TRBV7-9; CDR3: CASSPTAGSYEQYF; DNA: TGTGCCAGCAGCCCAACGGCAGGCTCCTACGAGCAGTACTTC
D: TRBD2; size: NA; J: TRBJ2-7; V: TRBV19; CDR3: CAPSGEIWVYEQYF; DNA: TGTGCTCCTAGCGGGGAAATTTGGGTCTACGAGCAGTACTTC
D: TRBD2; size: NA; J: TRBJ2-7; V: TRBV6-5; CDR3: CASSFTSGNSYEQYF; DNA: TGTGCCAGCAGTTTCACTAGCGGCAACTCCTACGAGCAGTACTTC
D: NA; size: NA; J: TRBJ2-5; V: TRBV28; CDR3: CASSVFQETQYF; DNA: TGTGCCAGCAGCGTATTCCAAGAGACCCAGTACTTC
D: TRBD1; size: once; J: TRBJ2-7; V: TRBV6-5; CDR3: CASTPAGQAYYEQYF; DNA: TGTGCCAGCACCCCCGCGGGACAGGCATACTACGAGCAGTACTTC
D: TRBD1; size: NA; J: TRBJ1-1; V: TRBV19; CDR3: CATTGKNTEAFF; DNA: TGTGCCACGACAGGGAAAAACACTGAAGCTTTCTTT
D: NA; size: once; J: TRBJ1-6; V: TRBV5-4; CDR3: CASSLAAGVSNSPLHF; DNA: TGTGCCAGCAGCTTGGCCGCAGGGGTATCTAATTCACCCCTCCACTTT
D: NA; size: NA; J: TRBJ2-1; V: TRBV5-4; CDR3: CASSLRLSSYNEQFF; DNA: TGTGCCAGCAGCTTGCGACTTTCCTCCTACAATGAGCAGTTCTTC
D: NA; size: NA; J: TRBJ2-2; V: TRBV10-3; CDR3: CAISESMEWELFF; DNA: TGTGCCATCAGTGAGTCGATGGAGTGGGAGCTGTTTTTT
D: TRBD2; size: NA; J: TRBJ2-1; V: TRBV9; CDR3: CASSVVGSGGTEQFF; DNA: TGTGCCAGCAGCGTAGTGGGTAGCGGGGGTACGGAGCAGTTCTTC
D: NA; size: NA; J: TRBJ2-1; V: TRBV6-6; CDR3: CASSYSSGARNEQFF; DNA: TGTGCCAGCAGTTACTCTTCAGGGGCCCGCAATGAGCAGTTCTTC
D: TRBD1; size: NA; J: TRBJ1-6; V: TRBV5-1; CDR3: CASTRTGVIDSPLHF; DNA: TGCGCCAGCACTCGGACAGGGGTGATTGATTCACCCCTCCACTTT
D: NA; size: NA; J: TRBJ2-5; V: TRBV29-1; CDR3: CSVGGAIETQYF; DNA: TGCAGCGTTGGTGGGGCCATAGAGACCCAGTACTTC
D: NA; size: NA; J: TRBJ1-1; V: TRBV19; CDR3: CASSMRQANTEAFF; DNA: TGTGCCAGTAGTATGAGACAGGCGAACACTGAAGCTTTCTTT
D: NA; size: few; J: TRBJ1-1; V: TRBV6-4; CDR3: CASRAGTTNTEAFF; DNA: TGTGCCAGCAGGGCCGGGACAACGAACACTGAAGCTTTCTTT
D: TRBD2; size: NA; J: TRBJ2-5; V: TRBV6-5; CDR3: CASSYRTSGETQYF; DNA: TGTGCCAGCAGTTACCGAACTAGCGGAGAGACCCAGTACTTC
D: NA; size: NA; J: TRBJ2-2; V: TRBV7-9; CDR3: CASSLVAGATGELFF; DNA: TGTGCCAGCAGCTTGGTTGCAGGCGCCACCGGGGAGCTGTTTTTT
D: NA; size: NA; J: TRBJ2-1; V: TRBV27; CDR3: CASSLGARMGGSYNEQFF; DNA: TGTGCCAGCAGTTTAGGGGCCCGCATGGGAGGCTCCTACAATGAGCAGTTCTTC
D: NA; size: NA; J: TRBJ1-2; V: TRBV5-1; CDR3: CASSFDMNYGYTF; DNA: TGCGCCAGCAGCTTCGACATGAACTATGGCTACACCTTC
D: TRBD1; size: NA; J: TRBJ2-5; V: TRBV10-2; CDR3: CASREGTGARVETQYF; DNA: TGCGCCAGCAGGGAAGGGACAGGGGCGCGGGTGGAGACCCAGTACTTC
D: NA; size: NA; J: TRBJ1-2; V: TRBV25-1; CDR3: CASSHTGWQGYTF; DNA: TGTGCCAGCAGCCATACAGGGTGGCAGGGCTACACCTTC
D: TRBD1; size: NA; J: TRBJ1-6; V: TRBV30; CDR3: CAWSADRGNNSPLHF; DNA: TGTGCCTGGAGCGCAGACAGGGGGAATAATTCACCCCTCCACTTT
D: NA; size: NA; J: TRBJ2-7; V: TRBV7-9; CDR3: CASSLGGTYEQYF; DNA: TGTGCCAGCAGCTTAGGCGGAACCTACGAGCAGTACTTC
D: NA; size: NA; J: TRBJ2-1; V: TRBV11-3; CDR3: CASSSISESSYNEQFF; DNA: TGTGCCAGCAGCTCCATTAGCGAGAGCTCCTACAATGAGCAGTTCTTC